One sample yielded the 11 T cell receptor beta chains listed below, sequenced in a study of T cell responses to AZD1222 COVID-19 vaccine (dated by TCRdb to the early 2020s). This specimen's time point label, per the study, means: about 28 days (+/-7) after the second vaccine dose. The library was built by means of the immunoSEQ multiplex PCR assay. TCRdb mirrors the immuneACCESS table, restricted to in-frame sequences. Some clones are absent from its copies; in checked studies, under half trace to an unresolved V gene, and the reason for the others is unknown. The sample table lists about 140,000 clones, over 85% of them with a count of one. The ten largest clones add up to 6% to 7% of the sample. This material consisted of peripheral blood, taken 28 days after the second AZD1222 dose. The source of these receptors is an adult who received the AZD1222 COVID-19 vaccine.

J is TRBJ1-3 and V is TRBV28; possible D gene TRBD1, 6 bases. The germline gives CDR1 MDHEN, CDR2 SYDVKM. The CDR3 covers 14 residues. V lost 6 bases and J lost 0, with 9 bases in between. The CDR3 spells CASRTGNSGNTIYF. Here the CDR3 DNA reads TGTGCCAGCAGGACAGGAAACTCTGGAAACACCATATATTTT.

The V and J genes are TRBV14 and TRBJ2-2, with 12 bases identical to TRBD2. The germline V gene has CDR1 SGHDN and CDR2 FVKESK. CDR3 size: 17 residues. The V gene end was trimmed by 2 bases and the J gene end by 8 bases; junction bases not matched to a gene: 9. Here the CDR3 reads CASSQRLAGAPVGELFF. CDR3 DNA sequence: TGTGCCAGCAGCCAACGACTAGCGGGGGCGCCCGTAGGGGAGCTGTTTTTT.

V usage is TRBV5-1 and J usage is TRBJ2-7, with 7 bases lining up with TRBD1. The CDR3 runs to 15 residues. V was pared by 3 bases and J by 4 bases, with 10 bases of the junction left unmatched. The germline V gene has CDR1 SGHRS and CDR2 YFSETQ. In nucleotides, the CDR3 is TGCGCCAGCAGCTCTGCGACAGGGACCCTATACGAGCAGTACTTC. Its translation: CASSSATGTLYEQYF.

The gene calls are TRBV7-9 and TRBJ2-1; D is undetermined. The ends were cut back, 3 bases at V and 8 bases at J, with 5 bases in the middle. CDR1 and CDR2 (germline): SEHNR, FQNEAQ (reference sequence). This CDR3 is 11 amino acids long. CDR3 nucleotides: TGTGCCAGCAGCTTCTATGATGAGCAGTTCTTC. It is translated as CASSFYDEQFF.

The J gene is TRBJ2-7, the V gene TRBV25-1; D perhaps matches TRBD1 (6 bases). Per germline, CDR1 MGHDK and CDR2 SYGVNS. V dropped 1 base and J dropped 2 bases, with 12 bases sitting between them. This CDR3 is 15 amino acids long. The chain's CDR3 is CASSEFQGTPYEQYF. The CDR3 DNA reads TGTGCCAGCAGTGAATTCCAGGGGACCCCCTACGAGCAGTACTTC.

The rearrangement uses TRBV4-2 and TRBJ2-1, with 15 bases matching TRBD2. CDR3 size: 16 residues. Germline CDR1 and CDR2: LGHNA and YNFKEQ. V was clipped by 3 bases and J by 7 bases; unmatched bases: 4. The CDR3 protein is CASSQGLAGGRNEQFF. As DNA, the CDR3 is TGTGCCAGCAGCCAGGGACTAGCGGGGGGCCGAAATGAGCAGTTCTTC.

The J gene is TRBJ2-5, the V gene TRBV11-3; 10 positions agree with TRBD2. Germline CDR1 SGHNT, CDR2 YENEEA. The CDR3 covers 17 residues. Trimming cost V 0 bases and J 0 bases; bases outside gene matches: 4. Here the CDR3 reads CASSLDFSGGYQETQYF. The CDR3 bases are TGTGCCAGCAGCTTAGATTTTAGCGGGGGGTACCAAGAGACCCAGTACTTC.

This clone has only one observation. V usage is TRBV9 and J usage is TRBJ1-5, with D unclear. Trimming removed 5 bases from V and 4 bases from J, with 10 bases in between. The CDR3 is 13 amino acids. The germline CDR1 and CDR2 sequences are SGDLS and YYNGEE. CDR3 coding DNA: TGTGCCAGCAGAGGACGGATAAATCAGCCCCAGCATTTT. Amino acid sequence: CASRGRINQPQHF. Combining the CDR3 with reference TRBV9 and TRBJ1-5 gives the whole variable domain DSGVTQTPKHLITATGQRVTLRCSPRSGDLSVYWYQQSLDQGLQFLIQYYNGEERAKGNILERFSAQQFPDLHSELNLSSLELGDSALYFCASRGRINQPQHFGDGTRLSIL.

J is TRBJ1-1 and V is TRBV7-9, with D perhaps TRBD1 (6 bases). Between the trimmed V and J ends, which lost 5 bases and 4 bases, there was a span of 14 bases. This CDR3 comprises 14 residues. From germline, CDR1 is SEHNR and CDR2 FQNEAQ (reference sequence). The CDR3 reads CASSPPVGATEAFF. CDR3 bases: TGTGCCAGCAGCCCGCCGGTGGGGGCCACTGAAGCTTTCTTT.

This clone was observed a single time. In DNA, the CDR3 is TGTGCCAGCAGCTCCGGGACAGGCGTCACGACAGATACGCAGTATTTT. This codes for CASSSGTGVTTDTQYF. The J gene is TRBJ2-3, the V gene TRBV11-3, with 8 positions matching TRBD1. Germline assignment: CDR1 SGHNT and CDR2 YENEEA. Trimming removed 4 bases from V and 3 bases from J; junction bases left unmatched: 9. The CDR3 contains 16 residues.

The rearrangement joins TRBV18 to TRBJ1-6, with unresolved D. The CDR3 contains 16 residues. V was pared by 0 bases and J by 7 bases, with 13 bases between. CDR1 is KGHSH, CDR2 LQKENI, per germline. Here the CDR3 reads CASSPPAGGGNSPLHF. CDR3 DNA: TGTGCCAGCTCACCACCGGCCGGCGGTGGGAATTCACCCCTCCACTTT.